This note documents a single TCR beta chain sequence. Its target is unknown. Antigen-specific CD4+ T cells were expanded (with viral peptide pools) by the ViraFEST assay ahead of sequencing. Upon completion of 10 to 11 days in culture, CD4+ T cells were isolated. Vaccinated recipients, who were negative for nucleocapsid antibodies, had no history of SARS-CoV-2 infection. Supplemented with approximately 10 IU/ml IL-2 and roughly 10 ug/ml peptides, 2 million to 2.5 million PBMC per well were kept in culture. Half the medium was swapped for IL-2 medium on days 3 and 7. The entry originates in a study of vaccination effects on CD4 cells after COVID-19. V lost 3 bases and J lost 1, with 9 bases in between. From germline, CDR1 is DFQATT and CDR2 SNEGSKA (reference sequence). This CDR3 contains 13 residues. Clones were sequenced by immunoSEQ multiplex PCR, and TCRdb holds only the in-frame ones, with some missing. Among around 45,000 clones listed, around 81% were seen once.

The sequenced sample was CD4+ T cells from PBMCs cultured with SARS-CoV-2 spike peptides, obtained before COVID-19 vaccination. The sequence came from a human donor who received a COVID-19 vaccine. The V call is TRBV20-1, the J call TRBJ1-1; no reliable D call. This chain's CDR3 is CSASKDKNTEAFF. The CDR3, as DNA: TGCAGTGCTAGTAAAGACAAGAACACTGAAGCTTTCTTT.